Following are 21 T cell receptor beta chains from one sample sequenced in a study of radiotherapy plus CTLA-4 blockade in lung cancer. Profiled with immunoSEQ multiplex PCR; TCRdb holds only in-frame clones, not every one. The sample lists 55,000 or so clones, just under 85% occurring once. The specimen comprised peripheral blood, sampled from a patient treated with radiotherapy plus ipilimumab. All receptors derive from a human donor with non-small cell lung cancer whose response to radiotherapy plus ipilimumab could not be evaluated.

The genes are TRBV14 and TRBJ1-2; D might be TRBD1 (6 bases). The CDR3 consists of 16 residues. The V end lost 3 bases, the J end lost 8 bases, and 22 bases lay between the germline ends. Germline CDR1 and CDR2: SGHDN and FVKESK. The CDR3 nucleotides are TGTGCCAGCAGCCACAGCCTCCGGAACAGGGTGTCCGGCTACACCTTC. Translation gives CASSHSLRNRVSGYTF.

The rearrangement uses TRBV18 and TRBJ2-7, with D maybe TRBD1 (5 bases). From germline, CDR1 is KGHSH and CDR2 LQKENI. The germline V and J ends were trimmed by 2 bases and 1 base, with 12 bases remaining between them. The CDR3 consists of 15 residues. The CDR3 region is CASSPSPTESYEQYF. DNA for the CDR3: TGTGCCAGCTCACCATCTCCGACAGAGTCCTACGAGCAGTACTTC.

The chain employs TRBV6-5 and TRBJ2-7; tentatively, D is TRBD2 (6 bases). Germline V gene sequence: CDR1 MNHEY, CDR2 SVGAGI. The germline V and J ends were trimmed by 2 bases and 0 bases, with 8 bases remaining between them. The CDR3 is 14 amino acids. The CDR3 protein is CASSYGGTSYEQYF. CDR3 DNA: TGTGCCAGCAGTTACGGCGGGACCTCCTACGAGCAGTACTTC.

The chain couples TRBV4-3 to TRBJ1-2, with D possibly being TRBD1 (5 bases). Between the trimmed V and J ends, which lost 0 bases and 4 bases, there was a span of 15 bases. CDR3 length: 16 amino acids. Per the germline V gene, CDR1 is LGHNA and CDR2 is YSLEER. The CDR3 sequence: CASSQDRATESYGYTF. CDR3 coding DNA: TGCGCCAGCAGCCAAGATAGGGCGACAGAAAGCTATGGCTACACCTTC.

V usage is TRBV7-9 and J usage is TRBJ2-7; 11 bases fit TRBD1. V lost 5 bases, J lost 3 bases, and 6 bases stayed unmatched. Germline V gene sequence: CDR1 SEHNR, CDR2 FQNEAQ (reference sequence). CDR3 length equals 15 residues. CDR3 nucleotides: TGTGCCAGCAGCCCCGGGACAGGGGGTATCTACGAGCAGTACTTC. Its protein product is CASSPGTGGIYEQYF.

This clone appeared once. The rearrangement uses TRBV27 and TRBJ1-4; 7 bases map to TRBD1. The J segment lost 3 bases and the V segment lost 5 bases, leaving 3 bases of the junction unmatched. The length of the CDR3 is 14 residues. Germline assignment: CDR1 MNHEY and CDR2 SMNVEV (reference sequence). Here the CDR3 reads CASSNRGPNEKLFF. The CDR3 bases are TGTGCCAGCAGTAACAGGGGACCTAATGAAAAACTGTTTTTT.

The rearrangement joins TRBV6-1 to TRBJ1-2; weak D call: TRBD1 (6 bases). This CDR3 has 17 residues. Germline V gene sequence: CDR1 MNHNS, CDR2 SASEGT. With 0 bases removed from V and 2 bases from J, the gap between germline ends came to 16 bases. As DNA, the CDR3 is TGTGCCAGCAGTGAAGCGCTTCGTACAAGGGGGAACTATGGCTACACCTTC. This encodes CASSEALRTRGNYGYTF.

The chain uses TRBV9 and TRBJ2-3; 10 nucleotides align to TRBD1. V dropped 5 bases and J dropped 4; count of bases not matched to a gene: 10. The CDR3 runs to 16 residues. CDR1 and CDR2 (germline): SGDLS, YYNGEE. The CDR3 spells CASSVSGTGVPDTQYF. CDR3 sequence (DNA): TGTGCCAGCAGTGTCTCCGGGACAGGGGTTCCAGATACGCAGTATTTT.

The chain joins TRBV5-1 to TRBJ1-1; D not resolved. The CDR3 contains 15 residues. The germline CDR1 and CDR2 sequences are SGHRS and YFSETQ. Trimming left V 1 base short and J 6 bases short, with 16 bases between. CDR3 in amino acids: CASSLNPGGRAEAFF. In DNA form, the CDR3 reads TGCGCCAGCAGCTTGAACCCAGGAGGGAGGGCTGAAGCTTTCTTT.

V and J are TRBV14 and TRBJ1-2; D might be TRBD1 (6 bases). CDR1 is SGHDN and CDR2 is FVKESK in the germline V gene. The CDR3 totals 13 residues. The V and J ends lost 1 base and 7 bases respectively, with 10 bases between them. CDR3 sequence: CASSQVSGVGYTF. The CDR3, as DNA: TGTGCCAGCAGCCAAGTTTCAGGGGTTGGCTACACCTTC.

The chain is built from TRBV30 and TRBJ1-3; TRBD1 matches 9 bases. Losses at the gene ends were 7 bases for V and 4 bases for J; bases not matched to a gene: 5. Germline CDR1 and CDR2: GTSNPN and SVGIG (reference sequence). This CDR3 contains 13 residues. The CDR3 region has the DNA TGTGCCTACTTGGACAGGGGAGGAAACACCATATATTTT. Translation: CAYLDRGGNTIYF.

V is TRBV29-1 and J is TRBJ2-3, with 7 bases aligning to TRBD2. This CDR3 has 13 residues. After removal of 7 bases from V and 2 bases from J, the junction contained 6 bases not matched to a gene. Germline CDR1 and CDR2: SQVTM and ANQGSEA. This CDR3 reads CSAGGGFTDTQYF. In nucleotides, the CDR3 is TGCAGCGCTGGGGGGGGATTCACAGATACGCAGTATTTT.

The chain couples TRBV5-5 to TRBJ2-2; TRBD1 is a possible D gene (6 bases). Germline-derived CDR1 and CDR2 are SGHKS and YYEKEE (reference sequence). Deletions cut 1 base from V and 6 bases from J, with 13 bases between. This CDR3 region has 15 residues. The CDR3 coding sequence is TGTGCCAGCAGCTTGTCAGGGGATTTGGCCGGGGAGCTGTTTTTT. Amino acids: CASSLSGDLAGELFF. The entire variable domain, with the rest obtained from reference TRBV5-5 and TRBJ2-2, is as follows: DAGVTQSPTHLIKTRGQQVTLRCSPISGHKSVSWYQQVLGQGPQFIFQYYEKEERGRGNFPDRFSARQFPNYSSELNVNALLLGDSALYLCASSLSGDLAGELFFGEGSRLTVL.

This chain joins TRBV6-4 and TRBJ2-3; D might be TRBD1 (6 bases). Per germline, CDR1 MRHNA and CDR2 SNTAGT. V was trimmed by 2 bases and J by 6 bases, leaving 15 bases between them. CDR3 length: 15 residues. CDR3 nucleotide sequence: TGTGCCAGCAGTGACCCGGGACAAGGGCGGGATACGCAGTATTTT. Protein: CASSDPGQGRDTQYF.

J is TRBJ1-4 and V is TRBV5-1; 8 positions match TRBD1. Trimming cost V 8 bases and J 0 bases; bases outside gene matches: 3. This CDR3 region has 14 residues. CDR1 and CDR2 (germline): SGHRS, YFSETQ. The CDR3 bases are TGCGCCAGTTCACAGGGGGCAACTAATGAAAAACTGTTTTTT. It yields the protein CASSQGATNEKLFF.

The chain's CDR3 is CASSQGLAGGVNEQFF. CDR3 nucleotides: TGCGCCAGCAGCCAAGGTCTAGCGGGAGGCGTAAATGAGCAGTTCTTC. V usage is TRBV4-3 and J usage is TRBJ2-1; 11 bases fit TRBD2. V was clipped by 1 base and J by 7 bases; unmatched bases: 6. The CDR3 length is 16 residues. Germline-derived CDR1 and CDR2 are LGHNA and YSLEER.

This CDR3 is CASSPMAGGLEETQYF. For the CDR3, the DNA is TGCGCCAGCAGCCCAATGGCGGGGGGCCTCGAAGAGACCCAGTACTTC. V usage is TRBV5-1 and J usage is TRBJ2-5, with TRBD2 identical over 8 bases. Germline V gene data show CDR1 as SGHRS and CDR2 as YFSETQ. Trimming at V came to 4 bases and at J to 3 bases, leaving 11 bases not matched to a gene. The CDR3 has 16 residues.

V usage is TRBV7-2 and J usage is TRBJ2-7, with a possible D match to TRBD2 (7 bases). This CDR3 region has 15 residues. The V and J ends lost 3 bases and 3 bases respectively, with 15 bases between them. Germline V gene sequence: CDR1 SGHTA, CDR2 FQGNSA. CDR3 coding DNA: TGTGCCAGCAGCTTCGTCGAGGGGGGGGGCTACGAGCAGTACTTC. Protein product: CASSFVEGGGYEQYF.

The chain employs TRBV29-1 and TRBJ1-5; D may be TRBD1 (6 bases). The V end lost 1 base, the J end lost 7 bases, and 11 bases lay between the germline ends. CDR1 is SQVTM and CDR2 is ANQGSEA in the germline V gene. The CDR3 sequence is 13 residues long. CDR3 region: CSVEAGVGQPQHF. CDR3 DNA sequence: TGCAGCGTTGAAGCAGGGGTCGGACAGCCCCAGCATTTT.

This chain joins TRBV7-2 and TRBJ2-1, with 7 bases lining up with TRBD1. The CDR3 runs to 15 residues. Germline CDR1 is SGHTA and CDR2 is FQGNSA. The J segment lost 1 base and the V segment lost 3 bases, leaving 3 bases of the junction unmatched. CDR3 in DNA: TGTGCCAGCAGCTTGGGGACAGTATCCTACAATGAGCAGTTCTTC. Its translation: CASSLGTVSYNEQFF.

The rearrangement joins TRBV4-1 to TRBJ2-1, with TRBD2 matching over 8 bases. The V gene end was trimmed by 1 base and the J gene end by 2 bases; junction bases not matched to a gene: 1. In germline, CDR1 is MGHRA, CDR2 YSYEKL. CDR3 length: 15 residues. The CDR3 DNA reads as TGCGCCAGCAGCCAAGTAGCGGGAACCTACAATGAGCAGTTCTTC. It codes for CASSQVAGTYNEQFF.